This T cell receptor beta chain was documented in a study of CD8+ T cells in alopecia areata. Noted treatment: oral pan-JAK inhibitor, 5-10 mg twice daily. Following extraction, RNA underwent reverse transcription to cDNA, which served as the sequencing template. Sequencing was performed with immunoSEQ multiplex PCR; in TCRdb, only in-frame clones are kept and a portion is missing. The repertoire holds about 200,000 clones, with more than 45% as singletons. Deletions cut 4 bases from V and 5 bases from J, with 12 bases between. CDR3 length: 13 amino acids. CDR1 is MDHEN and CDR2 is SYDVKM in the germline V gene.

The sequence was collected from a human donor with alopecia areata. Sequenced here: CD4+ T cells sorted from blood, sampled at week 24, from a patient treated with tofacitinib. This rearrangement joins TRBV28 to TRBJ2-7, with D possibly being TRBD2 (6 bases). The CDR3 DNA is TGTGCCAGCAGTTGGGCGGCGGGGAACGAGCAGTACTTC. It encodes CASSWAAGNEQYF.